Each of the 20 T cell receptor beta chains below was sequenced from the same sample in a study of CD8+CD57+ T cells in acquired aplastic anemia. Those patients picked for sequencing had displayed CD8+CD57+ cell expansion on flow cytometry. Genomic DNA templated the TCR beta VDJ and CDR3 profiling. TCRdb recomputed calls from the reads with MiXCR, one row per CDR3 protein. The data show around 120,000 distinct CDR3 sequences, with about 43% seen just once and around 2.5% held by the top ten. Sequencing input: sorted CD4+, CD8+, or CD8+CD57+ T cells (not recorded which) from PBMCs. The receptors derive from a human donor with aplastic anemia.

This clonotype was picked up a small number of times. A much larger clone lies a single base off, so this may be a read error. The chain joins TRBV20-1 to TRBJ1-3; a possible D gene is TRBD1 (6 bases). The V gene lost 6 bases and the J gene lost 0 bases, with 18 bases spanning the gap. The CDR3 consists of 16 residues. Germline values: CDR1 DFQATT, CDR2 SNEGSKA (reference sequence). The CDR3 coding sequence is TGCAGTGCCCGTGGGGGGGGCACCCTCTCTGGAAACACCATATATTTT. Its translation is CSARGGGTLSGNTIYF.

This chain connects TRBV11-3 to TRBJ2-6; no firm D call. This CDR3 spans 17 amino acids. The germline V gene has CDR1 SGHNT and CDR2 YENEEA. Deletions cut 2 bases from V and 0 bases from J, with 11 bases between. CDR3 sequence (DNA): TGTGCCAGCAGCTTATCGGACGGGCCCTCTGGGGCCAACGTCCTGACTTTC. It translates to CASSLSDGPSGANVLTF.

There are many counts of this clonotype. This sequence joins TRBV29-1 and TRBJ1-4; no reliable D call. Germline CDR1 is SQVTM and CDR2 is ANQGSEA. This CDR3 spans 11 amino acids. V lost 3 bases, J lost 8 bases, and 7 bases lay in between. In DNA form, the CDR3 reads TGCAGCGTTGACTCGGGAGAAAAACTGTTTTTT. It translates to CSVDSGEKLFF.

In this sample, this clonotype turned up many times. The J gene is TRBJ1-2, the V gene TRBV10-3; maybe TRBD1 (5 bases). V lost 3 bases and J lost 6, with 14 bases in between. The CDR3 covers 14 residues. The germline V gene encodes CDR1 ENHRY and CDR2 SYGVKD. This CDR3 is CAISEGRVDNGYTF. CDR3 DNA sequence: TGTGCCATCAGTGAAGGCAGGGTTGACAATGGCTACACCTTC.

The rearrangement joins TRBV20-1 to TRBJ2-5; TRBD1 matches 7 bases. Germline V gives CDR1 DFQATT, CDR2 SNEGSKA (reference sequence). Losses at the gene ends were 5 bases for V and 2 bases for J; bases not matched to a gene: 8. The CDR3 has 14 amino acids. The CDR3 DNA sequence: TGCAGTGCTCAAGATGGGACAGCGCAAGAGACCCAGTACTTC. It encodes CSAQDGTAQETQYF.

This clonotype was recorded many times. The chain recombines TRBV24-1 with TRBJ2-5; TRBD1 agrees at 8 bases. Germline CDR1 KGHDR, CDR2 SFDVKD. Losses at the gene ends were 4 bases for V and 10 bases for J; bases not matched to a gene: 10. The CDR3 is 14 residues long. The CDR3 DNA is TGTGCCACCAGTGACCGTACAGGGGGTAGGGTCCAGTACTTC. Its protein product is CATSDRTGGRVQYF.

The chain has TRBV7-9 and TRBJ2-7, with D possibly being TRBD1 (7 bases). Germline CDR1 and CDR2: SEHNR and FQNEAQ (reference sequence). The V gene lost 1 base and the J gene lost 5 bases, with 18 bases spanning the gap. This CDR3 contains 16 residues. The chain's CDR3 is CASSLVGGTVSHEQYF. As DNA, the CDR3 is TGTGCCAGCAGCTTAGTTGGGGGGACAGTGAGCCACGAGCAGTACTTC.

As for this clonotype: A much larger clone differs from this one at a single base, so this may be a read error. Given the absence of the conserved phenylalanine or tryptophan at the CDR3 end, a read error is likely. The chain links TRBV4-2 to TRBJ1-5; D is uncertain. Germline CDR1 reads LGHNA; CDR2 reads YNFKEQ. The V end was cut by 4 bases, the J end by 2 bases, with 9 bases between. This CDR3 contains 14 residues. The CDR3 DNA is TGTGCCAGCAGCCCTCAATCGGGCAATCAGCCCCAGCATCTT. It specifies CASSPQSGNQPQHL.

This clonotype was detected ten times or more. This chain links TRBV3-1 with TRBJ1-6; 7 bases agree with TRBD1. The germline gives CDR1 LGHDT, CDR2 YNNKEL (reference sequence). This CDR3 comprises 15 residues. J lost 7 bases, V lost 3 bases, and 6 bases had no gene match. The CDR3 sequence: CASSHDRAGNSPLHF. CDR3 nucleotide sequence: TGTGCCAGCAGCCACGACAGGGCCGGGAATTCACCCCTCCACTTT.

This clonotype was found many times. The chain combines TRBV6-5 with TRBJ1-2, with D possibly being TRBD1 (5 bases). Germline V gene sequence: CDR1 MNHEY, CDR2 SVGAGI. CDR3 length equals 15 residues. The V end was cut by 0 bases, the J end by 1 base, with 9 bases between. CDR3 amino acids: CASSYSIDSNYGYTF. The DNA for the CDR3 is TGTGCCAGCAGTTACTCGATCGACAGTAACTATGGCTACACCTTC.

With regard to this clonotype: The conserved phenylalanine or tryptophan is not found at the CDR3 terminus, so this likely reflects a read error. The limits of the CDR3 on the DNA are not certain, so only TCRdb's listed CDR3 is given. This chain joins TRBV19 and TRBJ1-6; TRBD1 was called by the table and not checked on the DNA. The CDR3 length equals 10 residues, ends included. In germline, CDR1 is LNHDA, CDR2 SQIVND (reference sequence). The CDR3 sequence is CASSRTGGFP.

This clonotype was observed at least ten times. This rearrangement joins TRBV7-2 to TRBJ1-6; a possible D gene is TRBD1 (5 bases). V was cut by 1 base and J by 10 bases, with 14 bases left in between. The CDR3 covers 15 residues. CDR1 SGHTA and CDR2 FQGNSA come from the germline V gene. CDR3 DNA: TGTGCCAGCAGCTTAGTAGGGCCAGGGTGGTCACCCCTCCACTTT. Protein sequence: CASSLVGPGWSPLHF.

This clonotype was seen more than once but under ten times. Its ends do not fully match the called genes, so a read error is possible. CDR3 loop: CGSRFTSGGSYEQYF. The CDR3, as DNA: TGTGGCAGCAGGTTCACTAGCGGGGGATCCTACGAGCAGTACTTC. The J gene is TRBJ2-7, the V gene TRBV2, with 11 positions matching TRBD2. The CDR3 length is 15 residues. CDR1 SNHLY and CDR2 FYNNEI come from the germline V gene.

This chain uses TRBV7-9 with TRBJ1-1; TRBD1 might be the D (5 bases). The CDR3 covers 13 residues. CDR1 and CDR2 (germline): SEHNR, FQNEAQ (reference sequence). The V end was cut by 5 bases, the J end by 3 bases, with 10 bases between. As DNA, the CDR3 is TGTGCCAGCAGCCCCCAGGGCGACACTGAAGCTTTCTTT. Its translation: CASSPQGDTEAFF.

This clonotype was counted at least ten times. The rearrangement uses TRBV4-1 and TRBJ2-7, with 7 bases matching TRBD2. The germline gives CDR1 MGHRA, CDR2 YSYEKL. The junction had 6 bases not matched to a gene; V was cut back by 1 base and J by 0 bases. The CDR3 totals 16 residues. This CDR3 is CASSQGAGQLSYEQYF. CDR3 coding DNA: TGCGCCAGCAGCCAAGGAGCGGGGCAGCTCTCCTACGAGCAGTACTTC.

On this clonotype itself: A much bigger clone sits one base away, suggesting this may be a read error. The V gene is TRBV19, the J gene TRBJ1-2, with unresolved D. The ends were cut back, 9 bases at V and 7 bases at J, with 24 bases in the middle. Germline V CDR1 and CDR2: LNHDA, SQIVND (reference sequence). CDR3 length equals 15 residues. The CDR3 loop reads CASSQVVEGAAGYTF. The CDR3 DNA reads as TGTGCCAGCAGCCAAGTGGTCGAGGGAGCCGCTGGCTACACCTTC.

V is TRBV6-5 and J is TRBJ1-4; the match to TRBD1 covers 9 bases. CDR1 is MNHEY, CDR2 SVGAGI, per germline. V shed 3 bases and J 8 bases; nucleotides not matched to a gene: 13. This CDR3 comprises 17 residues. CDR3 bases: TGTGCCAGCAGTTATTCGGGGCTACAGGGGGCAGGAGAAAAACTGTTTTTT. Protein sequence: CASSYSGLQGAGEKLFF.

In its sample, this clonotype was seen many times. V usage is TRBV20-1 and J usage is TRBJ1-3, with a tentative D call TRBD1 (5 bases). The CDR3 length is 16 residues. Germline CDR1 and CDR2: DFQATT and SNEGSKA (reference sequence). With 6 bases removed from V and 0 bases from J, the gap between germline ends came to 18 bases. For the CDR3, the DNA is TGCAGTGCCCGTGGGAGGGGCACCCTCTCTGGAAACACCATATATTTT. It is translated as CSARGRGTLSGNTIYF.

This clonotype was counted a few times. The genes are TRBV2 and TRBJ2-2; possible D gene TRBD2, 5 bases. Germline values: CDR1 SNHLY, CDR2 FYNNEI. This CDR3 region has 14 residues. Trimming took 6 bases from V and 0 from J, leaving 8 bases between them. CDR3 residues: CASRGDSNTGELFF. CDR3 bases: TGTGCCAGCAGGGGAGATTCGAACACCGGGGAGCTGTTTTTT.

The chain employs TRBV7-2 and TRBJ1-2; the D is unclear. Per the germline V gene, CDR1 is SGHTA and CDR2 is FQGNSA. This CDR3 is built from 13 residues. With 0 bases removed from V and 2 bases from J, the gap between germline ends came to 4 bases. Here the CDR3 reads CASSLAENYGYTF. In DNA, the CDR3 is TGTGCCAGCAGCTTAGCCGAAAACTATGGCTACACCTTC.